This T cell receptor beta chain came from a study of T cells in Graves' hyperthyroidism and ophthalmopathy. Absent ophthalmopathy progression within 18 months defined stable Graves' hyperthyroidism. Exclusion followed for patients with uncontrolled infection, other autoimmune disease, pregnancy or lactation. Concerning this clonotype itself: Its antigen remains unknown. One end of the junction is discordant with germline, which a read error may explain.

CDR3 length: 17 amino acids. Germline V gene data show CDR1 as MNHEY and CDR2 as SVGEGT. The CDR3 regions of TCR beta were amplified from RNA transcripts. Researchers ran a first-round RT-PCR on the TCR CDR3 using the HTBI primer set. TCRdb redid the calling of the multiplex PCR reads with MiXCR, one entry per CDR3 protein. The table lists more than 650,000 distinct CDR3 sequences, around 13% of them singletons. Study observations and caveats: Most thyroid-expanded clonotypes above 0.001 were also found in blood. In the analysis, a 13 V-J model separated ophthalmopathy from stable hyperthyroidism.

The chain links TRBV6-2 or TRBV6-3 to TRBJ1-5; no definite D call. The sample comprised blood. This receptor was identified in a woman under 30 with Graves' hyperthyroidism. This CDR3 reads CASSNRPPRESNQLQHF. The CDR3 bases are TGTGCCAGCAGCAACAGACCTCCTAGGGAAAGCAATCAGCTCCAGCATTTT.